The 26 T cell receptor beta chains given below trace back to one sample, sequenced in a study of OX40 agonist ivuxolimab in advanced cancers. Sequenced by immunoSEQ multiplex PCR; TCRdb stores in-frame clones only, minus some. Altogether roughly 70,000 clones are present, 85% being singletons, with the ten largest covering about 0.76%. Sequenced material: CD4+ or CD8+ T cells sorted from blood, taken in a trial of the OX40 agonist ivuxolimab. The receptor source for this set is an adult with an advanced solid tumor such as melanoma, head and neck, liver or kidney cancer.

V is TRBV30 and J is TRBJ2-5, with D possibly matching TRBD1 (6 bases). CDR3 length equals 13 residues. Trimming pared 1 base from V and 4 bases from J, leaving 10 bases between. The germline V gene has CDR1 GTSNPN and CDR2 SVGIG (reference sequence). The CDR3 region is CAWSGQARETQYF. Here the CDR3 DNA reads TGTGCCTGGAGTGGACAGGCAAGAGAGACCCAGTACTTC.

The CDR3 DNA sequence: TGCGCCAGCAGCTTGGGAGGGAATAGGTACTATAATTCACCCCTCCACTTT. Translated: CASSLGGNRYYNSPLHF. The chain carries TRBV5-1 and TRBJ1-6, with unresolved D. Germline CDR1 reads SGHRS; CDR2 reads YFSETQ. The germline V and J ends were trimmed by 0 bases and 3 bases, with 13 bases remaining between them. CDR3 length: 17 amino acids.

J is TRBJ1-4 and V is TRBV30; D not resolved. The germline gives CDR1 GTSNPN, CDR2 SVGIG (reference sequence). CDR3 size: 12 residues. The V and J ends lost 1 base and 2 bases respectively, with 2 bases between them. CDR3 sequence: CAWSATNEKLFF. CDR3 bases: TGTGCCTGGAGTGCCACTAATGAAAAACTGTTTTTT.

The chain couples TRBV6-1 to TRBJ2-6, with D uncertain. Germline-derived CDR1 and CDR2 are MNHNS and SASEGT. Trimming pared 2 bases from V and 0 bases from J, leaving 20 bases between. The CDR3 sequence is 20 residues long. CDR3 region: CASSEINYRILSSGANVLTF. The CDR3 DNA reads TGTGCCAGCAGTGAAATAAACTACAGAATTCTGAGCTCTGGGGCCAACGTCCTGACTTTC.

This rearrangement joins TRBV18 to TRBJ1-6; 8 bases are shared with TRBD1. The CDR3 runs to 14 residues. The germline gives CDR1 KGHSH, CDR2 LQKENI. V dropped 5 bases and J dropped 6; count of bases not matched to a gene: 3. As DNA, the CDR3 is TGTGCCAGCTCAACAGGGGGAAGTAATTCACCCCTCCACTTT. The encoded protein is CASSTGGSNSPLHF.

The chain combines TRBV19 with TRBJ1-3; D is perhaps TRBD1 (5 bases). CDR1 is LNHDA, CDR2 SQIVND, per germline (reference sequence). Trimming took 5 bases from V and 0 from J, leaving 11 bases between them. This CDR3 contains 15 residues. The CDR3 DNA reads TGTGCCAGTAGTTTTTCTAGGGGCTCTGGAAACACCATATATTTT. Amino acid sequence: CASSFSRGSGNTIYF. Full variable domain (rest looked up from reference TRBV19 and TRBJ1-3): DGGITQSPKYLFRKEGQNVTLSCEQNLNHDAMYWYRQDPGQGLRLIYYSQIVNDFQKGDIAEGYSVSREKKESFPLTVTSAQKNPTAFYLCASSFSRGSGNTIYFGEGSWLTVV.

This chain links TRBV5-4 with TRBJ2-7; D may be TRBD2 (7 bases). Germline CDR1 is SGHNT and CDR2 is YYREEE (reference sequence). V was shortened by 4 bases and J by 4 bases, with 18 bases between the two germline ends. CDR3 length equals 15 residues. The CDR3, as DNA: TGTGCCAGCAGCCCCCTGGCAGGGGAGGGGTACGAGCAGTACTTC. It yields the protein CASSPLAGEGYEQYF.

V usage is TRBV30 and J usage is TRBJ1-1; D remains unclear. V shed 3 bases and J shed 1 base, with 9 bases lying between them. Germline loops: CDR1 GTSNPN, CDR2 SVGIG (reference sequence). The CDR3 has 13 residues. The CDR3 loop is CAWRRGRNTEAFF. CDR3 bases: TGTGCCTGGAGGCGAGGGCGGAACACTGAAGCTTTCTTT.

The chain combines TRBV5-1 with TRBJ2-2, with 14 positions matching TRBD2. CDR1 and CDR2 (germline): SGHRS, YFSETQ. The trim removed 0 bases at V and 6 bases at J, leaving 7 bases unmatched. The length of the CDR3 is 18 residues. The CDR3 DNA reads as TGCGCCAGCAGCTTGGCCTCCAGACTAGCGGGGGGGCCCGGGGAGCTGTTTTTT. Translating it yields CASSLASRLAGGPGELFF.

The chain carries TRBV7-2 and TRBJ1-5; 9 bases line up with TRBD1. The J segment lost 3 bases and the V segment lost 5 bases, leaving 8 bases of the junction unmatched. The germline CDR1 and CDR2 sequences are SGHTA and FQGNSA. The CDR3 runs to 16 residues. The CDR3 nucleotides read TGTGCCAGCAGCCCCGGGACAGGGCGGGACAATCAGCCCCAGCATTTT. Encoded protein: CASSPGTGRDNQPQHF.

This chain links TRBV7-2 with TRBJ2-1, with 9 nucleotides matching TRBD2. This CDR3 contains 16 residues. The V gene's germline CDR1 is SGHTA and CDR2 FQGNSA. J gave up 8 bases and V 1 base, and 9 bases lay outside the gene matches. Here the CDR3 DNA reads TGTGCCAGCAGCTTAGGGGCTAGCGGGATGGTCGATGAGCAGTTCTTC. Protein: CASSLGASGMVDEQFF.

The V gene is TRBV9, the J gene TRBJ2-2; D is undetermined. V gave up 2 bases and J gave up 8 bases, with 16 bases separating them. This CDR3 region has 15 residues. From germline, CDR1 is SGDLS and CDR2 YYNGEE. The CDR3 sequence is CASSVGGLRPGELFF. CDR3 nucleotide sequence: TGTGCCAGCAGCGTGGGCGGCCTCAGGCCTGGGGAGCTGTTTTTT.

The rearrangement links TRBV9 to TRBJ1-3; the D is unclear. The germline gives CDR1 SGDLS, CDR2 YYNGEE. CDR3 length equals 14 residues. V shed 1 base and J shed 4 bases, with 9 bases lying between them. CDR3 residues: CASSVLGSGNTIYF. The CDR3 region has the DNA TGTGCCAGCAGCGTATTGGGCTCCGGAAACACCATATATTTT.

The chain joins TRBV7-9 to TRBJ2-7; 13 bases map to TRBD2. This CDR3 contains 15 residues. The J segment lost 5 bases and the V segment lost 4 bases, leaving 5 bases of the junction unmatched. The germline V gene encodes CDR1 SEHNR and CDR2 FQNEAQ (reference sequence). CDR3 sequence: CASSSLGLAGDEQYF. The DNA for the CDR3 is TGTGCCAGCAGCTCCCTCGGACTAGCGGGAGACGAGCAGTACTTC.

V gene TRBV15 combines with J gene TRBJ2-1, with TRBD2 as a possible D gene (5 bases). The CDR3 extends over 16 amino acids. The germline CDR1 and CDR2 sequences are LNHNV and YYDKDF (reference sequence). V lost 0 bases and J lost 6, with 15 bases in between. The CDR3 region is CATSRDGLFPSNEQFF. In DNA, the CDR3 is TGTGCCACCAGCAGAGATGGACTCTTCCCCAGCAATGAGCAGTTCTTC.

This sequence joins TRBV6-1 and TRBJ2-5; no firm D call. V shed 6 bases and J shed 5 bases, with 10 bases lying between them. CDR1 is MNHNS, CDR2 SASEGT, per germline. This CDR3 has 12 amino acids. CDR3 DNA sequence: TGTGCCAGCAGGGCCTCGCGGGAGACCCAGTACTTC. This codes for CASRASRETQYF.

This chain links TRBV5-3 with TRBJ2-7, with D uncertain. TRBV5-3 is annotated as an ORF whose role is uncertain. Between the trimmed V and J ends, which lost 9 bases and 3 bases, there was a span of 7 bases. CDR3 length equals 10 residues. The CDR3 sequence is CATTVYEQYF. The CDR3 DNA sequence: TGTGCCACGACTGTCTACGAGCAGTACTTC.

The chain employs TRBV6-5 and TRBJ1-6; a weak D match, TRBD1 (5 bases). This CDR3 region has 14 residues. Germline V gene sequence: CDR1 MNHEY, CDR2 SVGAGI. V was shortened by 8 bases and J by 7 bases, with 15 bases between the two germline ends. CDR3 DNA: TGTGCCAGCGCGAGGGAACGGACAAATTCACCCCTCCACTTT. Its translation: CASARERTNSPLHF.

This clone was observed once. The junction shows a germline mismatch at one end, possibly a read error. The chain couples TRBV6-6 to TRBJ2-2, with D possibly being TRBD1 (6 bases). Germline V gene data show CDR1 as MNHNY and CDR2 as SVGAGI (reference sequence). This CDR3 comprises 14 residues. CDR3 nucleotides: TGTGCCAGCAGTTATGGCAGGGACACCAGGGAGCTGTTTTTT. Its protein is CASSYGRDTRELFF.

V usage is TRBV28 and J usage is TRBJ1-5, with D maybe TRBD1 (5 bases). The germline CDR1 and CDR2 sequences are MDHEN and SYDVKM. The length of the CDR3 is 15 residues. Trimming left V 6 bases short and J 6 bases short, with 18 bases between. In DNA, the CDR3 is TGTGCCAGCAGCAACCCCAGGGTGGGGGGTCAGCCCCAGCATTTT. It specifies CASSNPRVGGQPQHF.

The chain links TRBV5-1 to TRBJ2-3, with 10 bases matching TRBD1. Germline loops: CDR1 SGHRS, CDR2 YFSETQ. The CDR3 loop spans 16 amino acids. With V trimmed by 0 bases and J by 4 bases, 5 bases remained unmatched. CDR3 loop: CASSLGQGAVADTQYF. The CDR3 DNA sequence: TGCGCCAGCAGCTTGGGACAGGGGGCGGTGGCAGATACGCAGTATTTT.

The J gene is TRBJ2-5, the V gene TRBV9; D is perhaps TRBD2 (5 bases). The CDR3 consists of 16 residues. Germline CDR1 SGDLS, CDR2 YYNGEE. Trimming removed 0 bases at V and 2 bases at J, with 14 bases between. CDR3 in DNA: TGTGCCAGCAGCGTAGCGGGGTGGGTGGCTCAAGAGACCCAGTACTTC. This encodes CASSVAGWVAQETQYF.

The chain has TRBV5-1 and TRBJ2-3; 13 bases fit TRBD2. Germline lookup yields CDR1 SGHRS and CDR2 YFSETQ. This CDR3 spans 17 amino acids. With V trimmed by 4 bases and J by 0 bases, 5 bases remained unmatched. The CDR3 reads CASSLGLAGPSTDTQYF. CDR3 coding DNA: TGCGCCAGCAGCCTGGGACTAGCGGGGCCTAGCACAGATACGCAGTATTTT.

The rearrangement uses TRBV7-2 and TRBJ2-1; possible D gene TRBD1, 6 bases. Germline-derived CDR1 and CDR2 are SGHTA and FQGNSA. Between the trimmed V and J ends, which lost 0 bases and 9 bases, there was a span of 9 bases. The CDR3 loop spans 13 amino acids. CDR3 loop: CASSLALGGEQFF. The CDR3, as DNA: TGTGCCAGCAGCTTAGCTTTAGGGGGTGAGCAGTTCTTC.

The chain has TRBV5-1 and TRBJ2-3, with TRBD2 matching 7 bases. Germline V lookup: CDR1 SGHRS, CDR2 YFSETQ. There are 15 residues in the CDR3. The ends lost 4 bases at V and 6 bases at J; junction bases unmatched: 11. The DNA of the CDR3 is TGCGCCAGCAGCCGCCCGGAGGTGGGAGGGGATACGCAGTATTTT. Its translation is CASSRPEVGGDTQYF. Complete variable domain (other parts from reference TRBV5-1 and TRBJ2-3): KAGVTQTPRYLIKTRGQQVTLSCSPISGHRSVSWYQQTPGQGLQFLFEYFSETQRNKGNFPGRFSGRQFSNSRSEMNVSTLELGDSALYLCASSRPEVGGDTQYFGPGTRLTVL.

A single count supports this clone. The chain couples TRBV6-1 to TRBJ2-7; possibly TRBD1 for D (6 bases). CDR3 size: 14 residues. Germline CDR1 MNHNS, CDR2 SASEGT. Between the trimmed V and J ends, which lost 6 bases and 7 bases, there was a span of 19 bases. This CDR3 reads CASSQLGGSGEQYF. DNA for the CDR3: TGTGCCAGCAGCCAACTAGGGGGTTCAGGAGAGCAGTACTTC.